This T cell receptor beta chain was found in a study of tumor and adjacent non-tumor tissue in lung cancer. Study summary: There were around eleven adenocarcinoma, 2 squamous cell carcinoma and 1 small cell lung cancer cases. Aged about 31 to 76 years, patients included roughly 10 men and roughly 5 women with stage I to III disease.

A modified ARM-PCR protocol with three rounds of nested PCR amplified TCRbeta. A single record per CDR3 protein comes from TCRdb applying MiXCR to the multiplex PCR reads. The sample carries some 84,000 distinct CDR3 sequences, 61% recorded once. No cell sorting was done before RNA was extracted from the tissue. Overall study findings and caveats: Tumor TCR diversity, when higher, was linked to shorter survival. Compared with tumor, normal lung showed significantly lower TCR diversity.

With regard to this clonotype: What it binds is unknown. The CDR3 does not end in the conserved phenylalanine or tryptophan, so this is likely a read error.

Sequencing input: lung tumor tissue. The origin of this receptor is a man in his 70s with non-small cell lung cancer.

CDR3 residues: CASSPMGSGTGGGMNTEAFL. Here the CDR3 DNA reads TGCGCCAGCAGCCCTATGGGATCGGGGACAGGGGGCGGAATGAACACTGAAGCTTTCCTT. The chain joins TRBV4-1 to TRBJ1-1, with 12 bases matching TRBD1. In germline, CDR1 is MGHRA, CDR2 YSYEKL. This CDR3 is built from 20 residues. V lost 4 bases, J lost 0 bases, and 15 bases stayed unmatched.